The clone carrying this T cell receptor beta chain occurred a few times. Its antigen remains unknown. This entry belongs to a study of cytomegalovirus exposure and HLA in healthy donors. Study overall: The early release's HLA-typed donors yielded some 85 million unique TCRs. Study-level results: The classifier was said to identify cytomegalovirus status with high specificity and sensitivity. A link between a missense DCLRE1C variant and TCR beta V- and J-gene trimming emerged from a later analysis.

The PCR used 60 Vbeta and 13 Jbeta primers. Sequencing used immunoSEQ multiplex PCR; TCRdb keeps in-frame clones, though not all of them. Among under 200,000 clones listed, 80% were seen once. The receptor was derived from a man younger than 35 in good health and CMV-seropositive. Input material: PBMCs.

Here the CDR3 reads CAISLQGDGYTF. In nucleotides, the CDR3 is TGTGCCATCAGCTTACAGGGCGATGGCTACACCTTC. J is TRBJ1-2 and V is TRBV10-3; possibly TRBD1 for D (6 bases). Germline CDR1 ENHRY, CDR2 SYGVKD. The CDR3 has 12 amino acids. V lost 6 bases to trimming and J lost 6 bases, with 11 bases between them.